The sample holds a few counts of the clone carrying this T cell receptor (beta chain). The target antigen is unknown. Repertoires were generated with immunoSEQ multiplex PCR, while TCRdb's copy carries only in-frame clones and drops some. This table holds about 1 million clones, about 70% found once. Free of recent acute infections or vaccinations, the donors were healthy HIV-negative adults. The sample comes from a study of shared clonotypes between healthy human individuals. Points from the study as a whole: Larger estimated richness was generally seen in naive subsets than in memory subsets. An effect of sequencing depth on clonotype sharing among donors was expected. Several donors had 4% to 6.5% of their naive CD4 clonotypes in common.

Sequencing was carried out using memory CD4+ T cells sorted from blood. The subset was: CD45RA-negative fraction. The TCR originated in a man younger than 35 in good health.

This CDR3 is CASSFEGLGDTEAFF. The CDR3 DNA follows: TGTGCCAGCAGCTTTGAAGGCCTCGGGGACACTGAAGCTTTCTTT. This rearrangement joins TRBV5-6 to TRBJ1-1; D call uncertain. Germline V lookup: CDR1 SGHDT, CDR2 YYEEEE. The CDR3 is made up of 15 amino acids. Trimming left V 2 bases short and J 3 bases short, with 14 bases between.